This entry lists 28 T cell receptor beta chains sequenced from one sample in a study of T cell changes during pregnancy in multiple sclerosis. Generated by immunoSEQ multiplex PCR, the TCRdb table keeps only in-frame clones and is missing some. The sample contains roughly 45,000 clones, 91% of which appear only once. The sequencing used CD8+ T cells from peripheral blood mononuclear cells, collected after pregnancy. The receptor source for this set is a female donor with multiple sclerosis, enrolled in a pregnancy study.

The chain is built from TRBV4-2 and TRBJ2-2; 15 nucleotides align to TRBD2. V gave up 2 bases and J gave up 6 bases; unmatched junction bases: 10. Germline CDR1 is LGHNA and CDR2 is YNFKEQ. This CDR3 region has 19 residues. The CDR3 bases are TGTGCCAGCAGCCAATCGATTGGACTAGCGGGAGGGCTGTCCGGGGAGCTGTTTTTT. This translates into CASSQSIGLAGGLSGELFF.

V usage is TRBV27 and J usage is TRBJ2-1; a possible D gene is TRBD2 (5 bases). The V end was cut by 2 bases, the J end by 4 bases, with 18 bases between. The CDR3 runs to 17 residues. Germline CDR1 is MNHEY and CDR2 is SMNVEV (reference sequence). Here the CDR3 reads CASSLGAVQRGYNEQFF. The CDR3 DNA follows: TGTGCCAGCAGTTTAGGCGCGGTCCAGAGAGGGTACAATGAGCAGTTCTTC.

CDR3: CASSGGTSAYNEQFF. The CDR3 coding sequence is TGTGCCAGCAGTGGCGGGACTAGCGCATACAATGAGCAGTTCTTC. The chain couples TRBV6-5 to TRBJ2-1, with 10 bases fitting TRBD2. CDR1 is MNHEY, CDR2 SVGAGI, per germline. Trimming took 5 bases from V and 4 from J; bases not matched to a gene: 5. The CDR3 runs to 15 residues.

V is TRBV6-4 and J is TRBJ2-7, with 8 bases matching TRBD1. Per the germline V gene, CDR1 is MRHNA and CDR2 is SNTAGT. The CDR3 is 16 residues long. Trimming took 6 bases from V and 2 from J; bases not matched to a gene: 12. CDR3 region: CASSPQGQGAPYEQYF. DNA for the CDR3: TGTGCCAGCAGCCCCCAAGGTCAGGGGGCCCCCTACGAGCAGTACTTC.

This chain joins TRBV5-6 and TRBJ1-1; no firm D call. Germline values: CDR1 SGHDT, CDR2 YYEEEE. This CDR3 is 18 amino acids long. Trimming cost V 2 bases and J 4 bases, with 24 bases left between them. The CDR3 coding sequence is TGTGCCAGCAGCTTACCCCTTTCGTTCGGGATCGGTCGCACTGAAGCTTTCTTT. Translated, it gives CASSLPLSFGIGRTEAFF. The variable domain in full, with the rest retrieved from reference TRBV5-6 and TRBJ1-1, is DAGVTQSPTHLIKTRGQQVTLRCSPKSGHDTVSWYQQALGQGPQFIFQYYEEEERQRGNFPDRFSGHQFPNYSSELNVNALLLGDSALYLCASSLPLSFGIGRTEAFFGQGTRLTVV.

The CDR3 DNA sequence: TGTGCCAGCAGCTCTTTAGCGGGGGCCGCTAGGAGCTCCTACAATGAGCAGTTCTTC. Translation: CASSSLAGAARSSYNEQFF. This sequence joins TRBV7-6 and TRBJ2-1; 9 nucleotides line up with TRBD2. The V gene's germline CDR1 is SGHVS and CDR2 FNYEAQ. Losses at the gene ends were 4 bases for V and 0 bases for J; bases not matched to a gene: 13. The CDR3 is made up of 19 amino acids. Complete variable domain (other parts from reference TRBV7-6 and TRBJ2-1): GAGVSQSPRYKVTKRGQDVALRCDPISGHVSLYWYRQALGQGPEFLTYFNYEAQQDKSGLPNDRFSAERPEGSISTLTIQRTEQRDSAMYRCASSSLAGAARSSYNEQFFGPGTRLTVL.

This clone was found a few times. V usage is TRBV27 and J usage is TRBJ1-5; D perhaps matches TRBD1 (5 bases). The germline V gene has CDR1 MNHEY and CDR2 SMNVEV (reference sequence). The CDR3 spans 13 residues. V shed 6 bases and J shed 8 bases, with 14 bases lying between them. The CDR3 spells CASRGSGIKPQHF. In nucleotides, the CDR3 is TGTGCCAGCAGGGGTTCAGGGATTAAGCCCCAGCATTTT.

Only one count was recorded for this clone. The V gene is TRBV7-8, the J gene TRBJ1-4; TRBD1 matches 8 bases. This CDR3 has 15 residues. In germline, CDR1 is SGHVS, CDR2 FQNEAQ. V lost 2 bases and J lost 8; bases outside the gene matches: 7. The chain's CDR3 is CASSLQDRDGEKLFF. CDR3 sequence (DNA): TGTGCCAGCAGCTTACAGGACAGGGATGGGGAAAAACTGTTTTTT.

The rearrangement joins TRBV7-2 to TRBJ1-1; D possibly corresponds to TRBD1 (5 bases). This CDR3 has 15 amino acids. V was pared by 2 bases and J by 8 bases, with 18 bases between. Germline CDR1 reads SGHTA; CDR2 reads FQGNSA. CDR3 nucleotide sequence: TGTGCCAGCAGCTTAAGGACCAGGGTGGTTCTCGAAGCTTTCTTT. Amino acids: CASSLRTRVVLEAFF. The full variable domain, its missing parts supplied by reference TRBV7-2 and TRBJ1-1, is GAGVSQSPSNKVTEKGKDVELRCDPISGHTALYWYRQSLGQGLEFLIYFQGNSAPDKSGLPSDRFSAERTGGSVSTLTIQRTQQEDSAVYLCASSLRTRVVLEAFFGQGTRLTVV.

This clone was seen only a few times. The rearrangement uses TRBV6-4 and TRBJ1-5; the D is unclear. The CDR3 runs to 15 residues. Germline assignment: CDR1 MRHNA and CDR2 SNTAGT. Trimming stripped 0 bases from V and 4 bases from J, with 10 bases between. The CDR3 DNA follows: TGTGCCAGCAGTGACTCAGCGGACCCGAATCAGCCCCAGCATTTT. Translated, it gives CASSDSADPNQPQHF.

This chain uses TRBV19 with TRBJ1-1; 8 nucleotides match TRBD1. This CDR3 has 14 residues. Germline trimming cut 5 bases from V and 5 bases from J; bases unmatched to any gene: 7. Germline values: CDR1 LNHDA, CDR2 SQIVND (reference sequence). The CDR3 loop is CASSLQGASTEAFF. The CDR3 nucleotides read TGTGCCAGTAGTCTCCAGGGGGCGAGTACTGAAGCTTTCTTT.

V is TRBV7-2 and J is TRBJ1-1, with a tentative D call TRBD1 (6 bases). CDR1 is SGHTA, CDR2 FQGNSA, per germline. The CDR3 consists of 13 residues. V was trimmed by 2 bases and J by 5 bases, leaving 9 bases between them. CDR3 region: CASSLTGRTEAFF. CDR3 in DNA: TGTGCCAGCAGCTTAACAGGGCGGACTGAAGCTTTCTTT.

The chain combines TRBV5-4 with TRBJ2-3; perhaps TRBD2 as D (6 bases). The V gene's germline CDR1 is SGHNT and CDR2 YYREEE (reference sequence). The CDR3 is 14 amino acids. V was trimmed by 1 base and J by 2 bases, leaving 8 bases between them. DNA of the CDR3: TGTGCCAGCAGCTTGAGCGGGTCCACAGATACGCAGTATTTT. Amino acid sequence: CASSLSGSTDTQYF.

This chain joins TRBV11-2 and TRBJ2-7, with 10 bases that match TRBD2. This CDR3 has 15 amino acids. Germline V gene sequence: CDR1 SGHAT, CDR2 FQNNGV. Trimming at V came to 3 bases and at J to 2 bases, leaving 4 bases not matched to a gene. The DNA of the CDR3 is TGTGCCAGCAGCTTTGGTAGCGGGGGGACCTACGAGCAGTACTTC. This gives the protein CASSFGSGGTYEQYF.

This clone was seen just once. The rearrangement links TRBV27 to TRBJ2-7; D unclear. V gave up 0 bases and J gave up 2 bases, with 17 bases separating them. Germline CDR1 reads MNHEY; CDR2 reads SMNVEV (reference sequence). The CDR3 extends over 17 amino acids. CDR3 residues: CASSLSIPGAYPYEQYF. CDR3 DNA: TGTGCCAGCAGTTTATCGATCCCAGGCGCCTACCCCTACGAGCAGTACTTC.

The J gene is TRBJ2-7, the V gene TRBV5-8; tentatively, D is TRBD2 (6 bases). V dropped 5 bases and J dropped 5 bases, with 14 bases sitting between them. The CDR3 runs 13 residues. Germline V gives CDR1 SGHTS, CDR2 YDEGEE. This CDR3 reads CASRTGSAHEQYF. In DNA form, the CDR3 reads TGTGCCAGCAGGACCGGGAGCGCCCACGAGCAGTACTTC.

The chain is built from TRBV6-6 and TRBJ2-7; D perhaps matches TRBD2 (5 bases). This CDR3 contains 11 residues. With 4 bases removed from V and 6 bases from J, the gap between germline ends came to 7 bases. Per germline, CDR1 MNHNY and CDR2 SVGAGI (reference sequence). The CDR3 is CASSSGFEQYF. Written as DNA, the CDR3 is TGTGCCAGCAGTTCGGGATTCGAGCAGTACTTC.

This rearrangement joins TRBV5-6 to TRBJ2-1; 8 positions agree with TRBD1. Germline lookup yields CDR1 SGHDT and CDR2 YYEEEE. V was pared by 6 bases and J by 8 bases, with 16 bases of the junction left unmatched. The CDR3 extends over 16 amino acids. CDR3 in DNA: TGTGCCAGCACTACCCTTAGACAGGGGTACATACATGAGCAGTTCTTC. It codes for CASTTLRQGYIHEQFF.

V and J are TRBV30 and TRBJ2-1; 9 bases line up with TRBD2. Germline V gene data show CDR1 as GTSNPN and CDR2 as SVGIG (reference sequence). The CDR3 loop spans 15 amino acids. The V and J ends lost 6 bases and 1 base, in that order; junction bases with no gene match: 7. This CDR3 reads CACSGLASSYNEQFF. CDR3 in DNA: TGTGCCTGCTCCGGACTAGCGAGTTCCTACAATGAGCAGTTCTTC. Combining the CDR3 with reference TRBV30 and TRBJ2-1 gives the whole variable domain SQTIHQWPATLVQPVGSPLSLECTVEGTSNPNLYWYRQAAGRGLQLLFYSVGIGQISSEVPQNLSASRPQDRQFILSSKKLLLSDSGFYLCACSGLASSYNEQFFGPGTRLTVL.

The count of this clone is one. Written as DNA, the CDR3 is TGTGCCAGCAGCAAAGGGGACATTTCAACAGATACGCAGTATTTT. It is translated as CASSKGDISTDTQYF. This chain joins TRBV2 and TRBJ2-3; D might be TRBD1 (6 bases). Germline CDR1 and CDR2: SNHLY and FYNNEI. CDR3 length equals 15 residues. Trimming pared 6 bases from V and 3 bases from J, leaving 16 bases between.

This clone was seen only a few times. The junction departs from the called germline gene at one end, perhaps through a read error. The chain links TRBV4-3 to TRBJ2-1; D might be TRBD2 (6 bases). Germline CDR1 is LGHNA and CDR2 is YSLEER. The CDR3 contains 15 residues. This CDR3 is CASSQDLERRGAAVF. The DNA for the CDR3 is TGCGCCAGCAGCCAAGATCTGGAGCGGCGGGGCGCGGCGGTCTTC.

V usage is TRBV27 and J usage is TRBJ2-1; 11 nucleotides line up with TRBD2. CDR1 and CDR2 (germline): MNHEY, SMNVEV (reference sequence). Unmatched junction bases numbered 13, after V lost 5 bases and J lost 4 bases. The CDR3 contains 18 residues. CDR3 region: CASSLTSGSWGSYNEQFF. The CDR3 DNA follows: TGTGCCAGCAGTCTTACTAGCGGGAGTTGGGGGTCTTACAATGAGCAGTTCTTC.

V is TRBV19 and J is TRBJ1-5, with D unclear. Looked up from germline, CDR1 is LNHDA and CDR2 is SQIVND (reference sequence). CDR3 length equals 13 residues. Between the trimmed V and J ends, which lost 10 bases and 0 bases, there was a span of 10 bases. CDR3 protein: CATGLHSNQPQHF. CDR3 nucleotides: TGTGCCACTGGACTCCATAGCAATCAGCCCCAGCATTTT.

This clone is a singleton in its sample. The chain is built from TRBV5-1 and TRBJ2-3; D might be TRBD2 (6 bases). The CDR3 runs to 16 residues. Trimming removed 2 bases at V and 0 bases at J, with 13 bases between. Germline V gene lookup returns CDR1 SGHRS and CDR2 YFSETQ. The chain's CDR3 is CASSFASALSTDTQYF. The CDR3 DNA follows: TGCGCCAGCAGCTTCGCTAGCGCCCTTAGCACAGATACGCAGTATTTT.

V gene TRBV5-1 combines with J gene TRBJ2-3; D may be TRBD1 (5 bases). V was clipped by 4 bases and J by 3 bases, with 15 bases between them. This CDR3 is built from 15 residues. The germline V gene has CDR1 SGHRS and CDR2 YFSETQ. CDR3 sequence: CASSPWPGQTDTQYF. CDR3 nucleotides: TGCGCCAGCAGCCCCTGGCCAGGGCAGACAGATACGCAGTATTTT.

The chain has TRBV4-3 and TRBJ2-7, with D perhaps TRBD1 (6 bases). Germline lookup yields CDR1 LGHNA and CDR2 YSLEER. The V end lost 4 bases, the J end lost 0 bases, and 10 bases lay between the germline ends. The CDR3 contains 14 residues. The CDR3 coding sequence is TGCGCCAGCAGCCTTCGGACAGTCTCCTACGAGCAGTACTTC. Residues: CASSLRTVSYEQYF.

This sequence joins TRBV6-5 and TRBJ2-5, with 13 bases matching TRBD2. V gave up 2 bases and J gave up 5 bases; unmatched junction bases: 2. The CDR3 runs 15 residues. Germline V gene sequence: CDR1 MNHEY, CDR2 SVGAGI. The CDR3 DNA reads TGTGCCAGCAGTTACAGGACTAGCGGGGGTGAGACCCAGTACTTC. The encoded protein is CASSYRTSGGETQYF.

This chain connects TRBV7-9 to TRBJ2-3, with 7 bases that match TRBD2. The CDR3 runs to 14 residues. The V gene's germline CDR1 is SEHNR and CDR2 FQNEAQ (reference sequence). With 5 bases clipped from V and 4 bases from J, the junction kept 6 bases outside the gene matches. Here the CDR3 DNA reads TGTGCCAGCAGCCCCGGGACTACATCAGATACGCAGTATTTT. It translates to CASSPGTTSDTQYF. The full variable domain, with the rest looked up from reference TRBV7-9 and TRBJ2-3, is DTGVSQNPRHKITKRGQNVTFRCDPISEHNRLYWYRQTLGQGPEFLTYFQNEAQLEKSRLLSDRFSAERPKGSFSTLEIQRTEQGDSAMYLCASSPGTTSDTQYFGPGTRLTVL.